Reported below is one T cell receptor beta chain. Its antigen is currently unknown. This entry comes from a study of T cell repertoires in cytomegalovirus infection. V was pared by 1 base and J by 3 bases, with 9 bases between. The CDR3 has 13 residues. CDR1 is DFQATT, CDR2 SNEGSKA, per germline (reference sequence). TCRdb fed the reads into MiXCR, producing one record per CDR3 protein. Of roughly 570,000 distinct CDR3 sequences detected, around two fifths appear once; the ten largest clones hold more than 40%. This receptor was identified in a human donor in good health (CMV status not recorded). Some clones in this sample may be carry-over from other donors' samples. V gene TRBV20-1 combines with J gene TRBJ2-5; D possibly corresponds to TRBD2 (6 bases). Sample: cultured PBMCs, taken from culture after CMV antigen stimulation. In DNA, the CDR3 is TGCAGTGCTAGAGTGGGCGGGAAAGAGACCCAGTACTTC. It yields the protein CSARVGGKETQYF.